The rows below give T cell receptor beta chains drawn from one sample of a study of blood T cell repertoires in COVID-19. Assay: immunoSEQ multiplex PCR; the TCRdb copy retains only in-frame clones and omits some. The repertoire holds roughly 260,000 clones, with roughly 90% as singletons. The sequenced sample consisted of peripheral blood. These receptors originate from a man in his 60s who had recovered from COVID-19. Each CDR3 is given with its conserved first and last residue. The D gene is left open where the match is weak. The size entry is marked missing in some rows and otherwise reads once, few, many or a size class.

clone size: once; V gene: TRBV6-5; CDR3 length: 12; J gene: TRBJ1-2; D gene: NA; CDR3 protein: CASMDSRGGYTF; CDR3 DNA: TGTGCCAGCATGGACAGCCGGGGCGGCTACACCTTC
clone size: NA; V gene: TRBV7-6; CDR3 length: 16; J gene: TRBJ2-1; D gene: TRBD2; CDR3 protein: CASSFIAGGGGNEQFF; CDR3 DNA: TGTGCCAGCAGCTTTATAGCGGGGGGGGGAGGCAATGAGCAGTTCTTC
clone size: NA; V gene: TRBV5-4; CDR3 length: 16; J gene: TRBJ2-7; D gene: TRBD2; CDR3 protein: CASSPELAVFSYEQYF; CDR3 DNA: TGTGCCAGCAGCCCGGAGCTAGCGGTGTTCTCCTACGAGCAGTACTTC
clone size: NA; V gene: TRBV9; CDR3 length: 14; J gene: TRBJ2-7; D gene: TRBD1; CDR3 protein: CASSPRQGTYEQYF; CDR3 DNA: TGTGCCAGCAGCCCTCGACAGGGTACCTACGAGCAGTACTTC
clone size: few; V gene: TRBV25-1; CDR3 length: 15; J gene: TRBJ2-2; D gene: TRBD1; CDR3 protein: CASTSTGINTGELFF; CDR3 DNA: TGTGCCAGCACTTCGACAGGGATCAACACCGGGGAGCTGTTTTTT
clone size: NA; V gene: TRBV19; CDR3 length: 15; J gene: TRBJ1-1; D gene: NA; CDR3 protein: CASTTWKLEGTEAFF; CDR3 DNA: TGTGCCAGTACCACATGGAAATTGGAGGGGACTGAAGCTTTCTTT
clone size: NA; V gene: TRBV23-1; CDR3 length: 15; J gene: TRBJ2-3; D gene: NA; CDR3 protein: CASSPVGVKTDTQYF; CDR3 DNA: TGCGCCAGCAGCCCAGTAGGGGTGAAGACAGATACGCAGTATTTT
clone size: once; V gene: TRBV9; CDR3 length: 17; J gene: TRBJ2-1; D gene: NA; CDR3 protein: CASSVMGTITGHNEQFF; CDR3 DNA: TGTGCCAGCAGCGTAATGGGGACGATTACAGGGCACAATGAGCAGTTCTTC
clone size: NA; V gene: TRBV7-2; CDR3 length: 16; J gene: TRBJ2-5; D gene: TRBD1; CDR3 protein: CASSLHQGAGGETQYF; CDR3 DNA: TGTGCCAGCAGCTTACATCAGGGGGCGGGCGGGGAGACCCAGTACTTC
clone size: NA; V gene: TRBV7-9; CDR3 length: 14; J gene: TRBJ1-5; D gene: TRBD1; CDR3 protein: CASSLTGTNQPQHF; CDR3 DNA: TGTGCCAGCAGCTTGACAGGGACTAATCAGCCCCAGCATTTT
clone size: NA; V gene: TRBV7-9; CDR3 length: 13; J gene: TRBJ2-5; D gene: NA; CDR3 protein: CASSLAAEETQYF; CDR3 DNA: TGTGCCAGCAGCTTAGCGGCAGAAGAGACCCAGTACTTC
clone size: NA; V gene: TRBV5-5; CDR3 length: 14; J gene: TRBJ2-7; D gene: NA; CDR3 protein: CASSLAEEYYEQYF; CDR3 DNA: TGTGCCAGCAGCTTGGCTGAGGAATACTACGAGCAGTACTTC
clone size: NA; V gene: TRBV12-2; CDR3 length: 17; J gene: TRBJ1-6; D gene: NA; CDR3 protein: CASRLVGEAGYNSPLHF; CDR3 DNA: TGTGCAAGTCGCTTAGTGGGGGAGGCAGGCTATAATTCACCCCTCCACTTT
clone size: few; V gene: TRBV3-1/TRBV3-2; CDR3 length: 15; J gene: TRBJ2-1; D gene: TRBD1; CDR3 protein: CASSQGQGAYNEQFF; CDR3 DNA: TGTGCCAGCAGCCAAGGGCAGGGGGCCTACAATGAGCAGTTCTTC
clone size: NA; V gene: TRBV5-1; CDR3 length: 12; J gene: TRBJ1-1; D gene: NA; CDR3 protein: CASSLEWGAAFF; CDR3 DNA: TGCGCCAGCAGCTTGGAATGGGGCGCAGCTTTCTTT
clone size: NA; V gene: TRBV21-1; CDR3 length: 14; J gene: TRBJ2-7; D gene: NA; CDR3 protein: CASSKVKGGYEQYF; CDR3 DNA: TGTGCCAGCAGCAAAGTTAAAGGGGGCTACGAGCAGTACTTC
clone size: NA; V gene: TRBV5-4; CDR3 length: 14; J gene: TRBJ2-3; D gene: NA; CDR3 protein: CASSFERGQDTQYF; CDR3 DNA: TGTGCCAGCAGCTTTGAGAGGGGACAAGATACGCAGTATTTT
clone size: NA; V gene: TRBV9; CDR3 length: 14; J gene: TRBJ1-4; D gene: NA; CDR3 protein: CASSVGQSNEKLFF; CDR3 DNA: TGTGCCAGCAGCGTAGGGCAATCTAATGAAAAACTGTTTTTT
clone size: NA; V gene: TRBV7-9; CDR3 length: 18; J gene: TRBJ2-6; D gene: NA; CDR3 protein: CASSLRGTGLSGANVLTF; CDR3 DNA: TGTGCCAGCAGTCTTAGAGGAACAGGTCTTTCTGGGGCCAACGTCCTGACTTTC
clone size: NA; V gene: TRBV12-3/TRBV12-4; CDR3 length: 13; J gene: TRBJ2-5; D gene: NA; CDR3 protein: CASCKAPGETQYF; CDR3 DNA: TGTGCCAGCTGTAAGGCGCCGGGGGAGACCCAGTACTTC
clone size: NA; V gene: TRBV11-3; CDR3 length: 14; J gene: TRBJ2-4; D gene: TRBD1; CDR3 protein: CASSSGTGKNIQYF; CDR3 DNA: TGTGCCAGCAGCTCCGGGACAGGGAAAAACATTCAGTACTTC
clone size: once; V gene: TRBV7-2; CDR3 length: 16; J gene: TRBJ2-1; D gene: TRBD2; CDR3 protein: CADGLAGGLSVHEQFF; CDR3 DNA: TGTGCCGACGGACTAGCGGGGGGGCTATCGGTCCATGAGCAGTTCTTC
clone size: NA; V gene: TRBV7-3; CDR3 length: 13; J gene: TRBJ2-7; D gene: NA; CDR3 protein: CASSPKGSTEQYF; CDR3 DNA: TGTGCCAGCAGCCCCAAGGGGTCTACTGAGCAGTACTTC
clone size: NA; V gene: TRBV5-3; CDR3 length: 19; J gene: TRBJ1-2; D gene: NA; CDR3 protein: CARSLGTGKFTGYNYGYTF; CDR3 DNA: TGTGCCAGAAGCTTGGGAACGGGAAAGTTTACGGGGTATAACTATGGCTACACCTTC
clone size: NA; V gene: TRBV7-2; CDR3 length: 15; J gene: TRBJ2-5; D gene: TRBD2; CDR3 protein: CASSLAGGGGETQYF; CDR3 DNA: TGTGCCAGCAGCTTAGCGGGCGGGGGTGGTGAGACCCAGTACTTC
clone size: few; V gene: TRBV12-3/TRBV12-4; CDR3 length: 12; J gene: TRBJ1-2; D gene: NA; CDR3 protein: CASSFGGTGYTF; CDR3 DNA: TGTGCCAGCAGTTTTGGGGGGACCGGCTACACCTTC
clone size: few; V gene: TRBV10-2; CDR3 length: 16; J gene: TRBJ1-5; D gene: TRBD1; CDR3 protein: CASSESGTGGDQPQHF; CDR3 DNA: TGCGCCAGCAGTGAGTCAGGGACAGGGGGCGATCAGCCCCAGCATTTT
clone size: NA; V gene: TRBV29-1; CDR3 length: 14; J gene: TRBJ1-6; D gene: TRBD1; CDR3 protein: CSARREGAGSPLHF; CDR3 DNA: TGCAGCGCCCGTCGGGAGGGGGCAGGATCACCCCTCCACTTT
clone size: NA; V gene: TRBV7-9; CDR3 length: 14; J gene: TRBJ1-6; D gene: TRBD1; CDR3 protein: CASKRDSNNSPLHF; CDR3 DNA: TGTGCCAGCAAACGGGACAGTAATAATTCACCCCTCCACTTT
clone size: NA; V gene: TRBV5-1; CDR3 length: 15; J gene: TRBJ2-5; D gene: TRBD1; CDR3 protein: CASSLAPGGGETQYF; CDR3 DNA: TGCGCCAGCAGCTTGGCGCCAGGGGGCGGGGAGACCCAGTACTTC
clone size: NA; V gene: TRBV2; CDR3 length: 14; J gene: TRBJ1-1; D gene: NA; CDR3 protein: CASSDGLRGTEAFF; CDR3 DNA: TGTGCCAGCAGTGATGGGCTCAGAGGGACTGAAGCTTTCTTT
clone size: NA; V gene: TRBV5-3; CDR3 length: 16; J gene: TRBJ1-1; D gene: TRBD1; CDR3 protein: CARSWWTGRANTEAFF; CDR3 DNA: TGTGCCAGAAGCTGGTGGACAGGGAGGGCGAACACTGAAGCTTTCTTT
clone size: NA; V gene: TRBV6-6; CDR3 length: 11; J gene: TRBJ1-2; D gene: TRBD1; CDR3 protein: CASSFTGGCTF; CDR3 DNA: TGTGCCAGCAGTTTTACAGGGGGGTGTACCTTC
clone size: NA; V gene: TRBV30; CDR3 length: 14; J gene: TRBJ1-6; D gene: NA; CDR3 protein: CAWRTALYNSPLHF; CDR3 DNA: TGTGCCTGGAGGACAGCACTCTATAATTCACCCCTCCACTTT
clone size: NA; V gene: TRBV5-1; CDR3 length: 17; J gene: TRBJ2-1; D gene: TRBD2; CDR3 protein: CASSPRTSGGPRDEQFF; CDR3 DNA: TGCGCCAGCAGCCCCCGGACTAGCGGGGGGCCAAGGGATGAGCAGTTCTTC
clone size: few; V gene: TRBV4-1; CDR3 length: 11; J gene: TRBJ1-2; D gene: NA; CDR3 protein: CASSNLGGYTF; CDR3 DNA: TGCGCCAGCAGCAACCTCGGGGGCTACACCTTC
clone size: NA; V gene: TRBV7-2; CDR3 length: 13; J gene: TRBJ2-5; D gene: NA; CDR3 protein: CASSLARVETQYF; CDR3 DNA: TGTGCCAGCAGCTTAGCCAGGGTTGAGACCCAGTACTTC
clone size: NA; V gene: TRBV6-1; CDR3 length: 13; J gene: TRBJ1-2; D gene: TRBD1; CDR3 protein: CASSFDRGHGYTF; CDR3 DNA: TGTGCCAGCAGTTTCGACAGGGGCCATGGCTACACCTTC
clone size: NA; V gene: TRBV9; CDR3 length: 16; J gene: TRBJ2-5; D gene: NA; CDR3 protein: CASSVAGAGAQETQYF; CDR3 DNA: TGTGCCAGCAGCGTAGCTGGGGCAGGAGCCCAAGAGACCCAGTACTTC
clone size: NA; V gene: TRBV5-6; CDR3 length: 14; J gene: TRBJ1-3; D gene: NA; CDR3 protein: CASRRAGSGNTIYF; CDR3 DNA: TGTGCCAGCAGGAGGGCAGGATCTGGAAACACCATATATTTT
clone size: NA; V gene: TRBV7-2; CDR3 length: 18; J gene: TRBJ2-1; D gene: TRBD2; CDR3 protein: CASSRPARGGGDYNEQFF; CDR3 DNA: TGTGCCAGCAGCCGCCCAGCCCGGGGCGGGGGAGATTACAATGAGCAGTTCTTC
clone size: NA; V gene: TRBV19; CDR3 length: 13; J gene: TRBJ1-1; D gene: TRBD1; CDR3 protein: CASRLQGGTEAFF; CDR3 DNA: TGTGCCAGTAGGCTACAGGGGGGCACTGAAGCTTTCTTT
clone size: NA; V gene: TRBV4-1; CDR3 length: 15; J gene: TRBJ2-7; D gene: TRBD1; CDR3 protein: CASSQETRDSYEQYF; CDR3 DNA: TGCGCCAGCAGCCAAGAAACAAGGGACAGCTACGAGCAGTACTTC
clone size: NA; V gene: TRBV18; CDR3 length: 14; J gene: TRBJ2-7; D gene: NA; CDR3 protein: CASQTSGAAYEQYF; CDR3 DNA: TGTGCCAGCCAAACCAGTGGGGCCGCCTACGAGCAGTACTTC
clone size: NA; V gene: TRBV19; CDR3 length: 13; J gene: TRBJ2-7; D gene: TRBD1; CDR3 protein: CASMGTVSYEQYF; CDR3 DNA: TGTGCCAGTATGGGGACAGTCTCCTACGAGCAGTACTTC
clone size: NA; V gene: TRBV5-1; CDR3 length: 17; J gene: TRBJ2-7; D gene: TRBD1; CDR3 protein: CASSLRGRQGLVYEQYF; CDR3 DNA: TGCGCCAGCAGCTTGCGGGGCCGACAGGGTTTGGTCTACGAGCAGTACTTC
clone size: NA; V gene: TRBV18; CDR3 length: 18; J gene: TRBJ1-3; D gene: NA; CDR3 protein: CASSLSGAEQGKGNTIYF; CDR3 DNA: TGTGCCAGCTCGCTTTCTGGGGCCGAACAGGGAAAAGGAAACACCATATATTTT
clone size: NA; V gene: TRBV21-1; CDR3 length: 16; J gene: TRBJ2-3; D gene: NA; CDR3 protein: CASSKEGDRNTDTQYF; CDR3 DNA: TGTGCCAGCAGCAAAGAGGGGGACAGGAACACAGATACGCAGTATTTT
clone size: NA; V gene: TRBV5-5; CDR3 length: 16; J gene: TRBJ2-3; D gene: TRBD2; CDR3 protein: CASSPRLAGGRDTQYF; CDR3 DNA: TGTGCCAGCAGCCCCCGACTAGCGGGGGGGCGAGATACGCAGTATTTT
clone size: NA; V gene: TRBV5-1; CDR3 length: 15; J gene: TRBJ2-7; D gene: NA; CDR3 protein: CASSGGGGSSYEQYF; CDR3 DNA: TGCGCCAGCTCGGGTGGAGGCGGTAGTTCCTACGAGCAGTACTTC
clone size: NA; V gene: TRBV28; CDR3 length: 14; J gene: TRBJ1-1; D gene: NA; CDR3 protein: CASSLGQFNTEAFF; CDR3 DNA: TGTGCCAGCAGTTTAGGGCAGTTTAACACTGAAGCTTTCTTT
clone size: NA; V gene: TRBV23-1; CDR3 length: 13; J gene: TRBJ2-7; D gene: NA; CDR3 protein: CASRRTGAYEQYF; CDR3 DNA: TGCGCCAGCAGACGGACGGGAGCCTACGAGCAGTACTTC